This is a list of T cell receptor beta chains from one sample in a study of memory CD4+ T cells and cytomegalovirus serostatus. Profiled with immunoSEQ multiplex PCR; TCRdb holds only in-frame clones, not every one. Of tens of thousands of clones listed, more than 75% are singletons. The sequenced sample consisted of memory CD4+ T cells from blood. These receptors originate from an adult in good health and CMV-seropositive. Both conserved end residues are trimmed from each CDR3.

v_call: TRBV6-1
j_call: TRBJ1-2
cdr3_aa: ASSEMEGNGGYT

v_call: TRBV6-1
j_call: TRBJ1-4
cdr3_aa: ASSGRDPVNEKLF

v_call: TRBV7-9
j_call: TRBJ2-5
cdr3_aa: ASSLAWIGETQY

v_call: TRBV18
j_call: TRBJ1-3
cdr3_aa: ASSPSGDGNTIY

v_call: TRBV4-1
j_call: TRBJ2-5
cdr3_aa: ASSQKPGQRQETQY

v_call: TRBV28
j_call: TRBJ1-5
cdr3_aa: ASTNGNQPQH

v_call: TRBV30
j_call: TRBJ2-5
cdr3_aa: AWSAAGLAGGTQY

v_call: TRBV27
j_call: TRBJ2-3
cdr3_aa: ASSSEGARTDTQY

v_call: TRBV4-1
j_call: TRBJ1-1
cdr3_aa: ASSQVVRNTEAF

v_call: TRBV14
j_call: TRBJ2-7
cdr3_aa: ASRYGQGSYEQY

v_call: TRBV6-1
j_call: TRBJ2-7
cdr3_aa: ASTRDESYEQY

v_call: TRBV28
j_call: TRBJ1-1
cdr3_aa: ASSSWTGMNTEAF

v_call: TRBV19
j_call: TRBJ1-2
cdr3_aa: ASSARTGGGYGYT

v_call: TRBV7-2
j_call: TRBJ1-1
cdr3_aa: ASSLEGHGTEAF

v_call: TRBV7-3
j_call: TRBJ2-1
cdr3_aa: ASSLTTYNEQF

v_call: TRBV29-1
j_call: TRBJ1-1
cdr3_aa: SVERRLGRNTEAF

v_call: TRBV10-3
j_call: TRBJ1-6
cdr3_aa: AISESLGGVSPLH

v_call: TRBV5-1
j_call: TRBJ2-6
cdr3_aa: ASSFSGNIASGANVLT

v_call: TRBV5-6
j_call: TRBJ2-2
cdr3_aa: ASSRPGQGVGTGELF

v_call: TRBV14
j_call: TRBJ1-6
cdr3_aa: ASSQRGPSYNSPLH

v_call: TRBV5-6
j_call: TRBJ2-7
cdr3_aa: ASSLKGATSTYREQY

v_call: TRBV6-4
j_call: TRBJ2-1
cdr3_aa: ASSDGQGGNEQF

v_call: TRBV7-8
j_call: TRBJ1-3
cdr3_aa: ASSSGQIGNTIY

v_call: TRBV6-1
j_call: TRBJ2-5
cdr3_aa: ASSDYYMGSTQY

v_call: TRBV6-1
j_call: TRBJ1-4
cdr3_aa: ASSELAPGTGNEKLF

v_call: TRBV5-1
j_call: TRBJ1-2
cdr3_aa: ASSLTGGARGYT

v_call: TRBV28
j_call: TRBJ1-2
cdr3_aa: GTWGYGYT

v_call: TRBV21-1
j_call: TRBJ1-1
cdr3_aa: ASSQTGPQLANTEAF

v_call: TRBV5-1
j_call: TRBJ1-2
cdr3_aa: ASSFGQDGYT

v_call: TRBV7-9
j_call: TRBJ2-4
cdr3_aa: ASSLAPVAKNIQY

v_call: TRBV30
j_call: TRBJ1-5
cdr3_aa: AWSSQGVGEYSNQPQH

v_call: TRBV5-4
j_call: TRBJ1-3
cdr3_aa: ASSLGISGNTIY

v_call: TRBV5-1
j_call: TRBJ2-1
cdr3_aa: ASSLWTEQF

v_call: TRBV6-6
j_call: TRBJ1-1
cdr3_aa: ASSARQEGTEAF

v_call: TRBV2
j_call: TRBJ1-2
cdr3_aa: ASSEGAEPNYGYT

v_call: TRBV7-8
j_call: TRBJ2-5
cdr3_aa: ASSLGFGLAEETQY

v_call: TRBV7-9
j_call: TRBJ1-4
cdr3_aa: ASSRAGVANEKLF

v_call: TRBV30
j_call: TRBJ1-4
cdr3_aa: AWSVSGSEKLF

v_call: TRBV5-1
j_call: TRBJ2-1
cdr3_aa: ASSLVGGGSSYNEQF

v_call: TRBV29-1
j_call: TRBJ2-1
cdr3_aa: SVASRATRGYNEQF

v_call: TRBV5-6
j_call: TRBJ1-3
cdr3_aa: ASSLGHGNTIY

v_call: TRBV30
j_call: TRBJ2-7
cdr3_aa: AWSVRQYEQY

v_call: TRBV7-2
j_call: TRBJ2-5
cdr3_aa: ASGRETQY

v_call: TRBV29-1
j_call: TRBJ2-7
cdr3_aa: SVAQGLAYEQY

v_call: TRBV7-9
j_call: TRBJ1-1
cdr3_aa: ASSLVGVGTEAF

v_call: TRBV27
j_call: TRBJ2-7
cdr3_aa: ASMRAGYGEQY

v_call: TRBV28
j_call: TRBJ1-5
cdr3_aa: ASSLSGKGQGNQPQH